These T cell receptor beta chains were read from a single sample in a study of naive and memory T cell subsets. TCRdb passed the UMI-ligation and nested PCR reads through MiXCR, listing each CDR3 protein once. The sample records 32,000 or so distinct CDR3 sequences, roughly 14% being singletons. The sequencing input was effector memory CD4+ T cells from blood. These receptors were collected from a human donor in good health. Each CDR3 is given with its conserved first and last residue. Fields, in order: J gene, clone size, V gene, D gene, CDR3 protein, CDR3 DNA. A D gene is named only where the DNA matches it firmly. For some rows the clone size is stated as once, few or many, or as a class when expanded; others skip it.

J: TRBJ1-1; size: few; V: TRBV6-1; D: TRBD1; CDR3: CASSEPGQGVGVEAFF; DNA: TGTGCCAGCAGTGAGCCGGGACAGGGGGTCGGGGTTGAAGCTTTCTTT
J: TRBJ1-5; size: .; V: TRBV29-1; D: .; CDR3: CSVDFSGVGQPQHF; DNA: TGCAGCGTTGACTTTTCTGGGGTTGGTCAGCCCCAGCATTTT
J: TRBJ1-6; size: medium-sized; V: TRBV19; D: TRBD1; CDR3: CASQGEAYNSPLHF; DNA: TGTGCCAGTCAGGGGGAGGCCTATAATTCACCCCTCCACTTT
J: TRBJ2-5; size: many; V: TRBV2; D: .; CDR3: CASSEEYQETQYF; DNA: TGTGCCAGCAGTGAGGAGTACCAAGAGACCCAGTACTTC
J: TRBJ2-1; size: .; V: TRBV5-1; D: TRBD1; CDR3: CASSLVSGGGYNEQFF; DNA: TGCGCCAGCAGCTTGGTGTCAGGGGGCGGTTACAATGAGCAGTTCTTC
J: TRBJ2-1; size: .; V: TRBV6-6; D: .; CDR3: CASSYSDVTYNEQFF; DNA: TGTGCCAGCAGTTACTCGGATGTGACATACAATGAGCAGTTCTTC
J: TRBJ1-1; size: few; V: TRBV5-5; D: .; CDR3: CASSLEVRLNTEAFF; DNA: TGTGCCAGCAGCTTGGAGGTCAGGTTGAACACTGAAGCTTTCTTT
J: TRBJ2-5; size: few; V: TRBV20-1; D: TRBD1; CDR3: CSARVYKGTGRTGLEGTQYF; DNA: TGCAGTGCTAGAGTATATAAGGGGACAGGGCGAACCGGTCTAGAAGGGACCCAGTACTTC
J: TRBJ1-5; size: few; V: TRBV15; D: TRBD1; CDR3: CATSRDDRADQPQHF; DNA: TGTGCCACCAGCAGGGACGACAGGGCTGATCAGCCCCAGCATTTT
J: TRBJ2-7; size: many; V: TRBV2; D: TRBD1; CDR3: CASREDRAYEQYF; DNA: TGTGCCAGCAGGGAAGACAGGGCCTACGAGCAGTACTTC